What follows are 19 T cell receptor beta chains derived from one specimen sequenced in a study of control samples from healthy donors and cancer patients. Produced via immunoSEQ multiplex PCR; TCRdb's table is partial and in-frame only. The profile covers under 85,000 clones, with roughly 82% appearing a single time and 2.9% taken by the ten largest. The sample comprised PBMCs. Receptor source: a woman between 45 and 65 years old with lung cancer.

J is TRBJ2-1 and V is TRBV24-1; D call uncertain. Trimming took 4 bases from V and 0 from J, leaving 12 bases between them. This CDR3 comprises 16 residues. CDR1 KGHDR and CDR2 SFDVKD come from the germline V gene. The CDR3 reads CATSDANPSSYNEQFF. The CDR3 coding sequence is TGTGCCACCAGTGACGCTAATCCGAGCTCCTACAATGAGCAGTTCTTC.

This chain uses TRBV10-3 with TRBJ1-3; D is undetermined. The CDR3 has 11 residues. In germline, CDR1 is ENHRY, CDR2 SYGVKD. Trimming shortened V by 10 bases and J by 4 bases, and 8 bases separated the two germline ends. The DNA of the CDR3 is TGTGCCAGCGAACAGGGAAACACCATATATTTT. The encoded protein is CASEQGNTIYF.

The rearrangement joins TRBV5-1 to TRBJ1-1, with D perhaps TRBD1 (5 bases). Germline V gives CDR1 SGHRS, CDR2 YFSETQ. The CDR3 contains 14 residues. Trimming cost V 5 bases and J 4 bases, with 15 bases left between them. The chain's CDR3 is CASRAGFGGTEAFF. CDR3 nucleotides: TGCGCCAGCAGGGCAGGGTTCGGCGGCACTGAAGCTTTCTTT.

This clone was counted only a few times. This sequence joins TRBV7-9 and TRBJ2-7, with no clear D. Germline lookup yields CDR1 SEHNR and CDR2 FQNEAQ (reference sequence). The CDR3 has 15 residues. With 1 base removed from V and 6 bases from J, the gap between germline ends came to 16 bases. In DNA, the CDR3 is TGTGCCAGCAGCTTAGACGCTTTTCCCGGTCGCGAGCAGTACTTC. Translated: CASSLDAFPGREQYF.

In its sample, this clone was seen once. The V and J genes are TRBV28 and TRBJ1-1; TRBD1 aligns across 7 bases. The V and J ends lost 5 bases and 0 bases, in that order; junction bases with no gene match: 3. The CDR3 is made up of 14 amino acids. The V gene's germline CDR1 is MDHEN and CDR2 SYDVKM. CDR3 DNA: TGTGCCAGCAGTCCGACAGGGATGAACACTGAAGCTTTCTTT. It translates to CASSPTGMNTEAFF.

The chain combines TRBV5-1 with TRBJ1-1; 9 bases fit TRBD1. V lost 5 bases and J lost 4; bases outside the gene matches: 12. CDR3 length equals 16 residues. The germline V gene encodes CDR1 SGHRS and CDR2 YFSETQ. The CDR3 loop is CASSLSGTGSGTEAFF. DNA of the CDR3: TGCGCCAGCAGTCTTTCCGGGACAGGGAGCGGCACTGAAGCTTTCTTT.

J is TRBJ2-5 and V is TRBV27, with 8 bases matching TRBD1. Germline V gene sequence: CDR1 MNHEY, CDR2 SMNVEV (reference sequence). With 7 bases clipped from V and 4 bases from J, the junction kept 8 bases outside the gene matches. The CDR3 loop spans 14 amino acids. The CDR3, as DNA: TGTGCCAGCATGGGACAGGTGGGTGGAGAGACCCAGTACTTC. Protein sequence: CASMGQVGGETQYF.

The J gene is TRBJ2-3, the V gene TRBV4-3; TRBD1 or TRBD2 may be the D gene (6 bases each). The CDR3 loop spans 16 amino acids. V gave up 0 bases and J gave up 6 bases, with 16 bases separating them. Germline V CDR1 and CDR2: LGHNA, YSLEER. CDR3 sequence: CASSQDSGGAGDTQYF. CDR3 DNA sequence: TGCGCCAGCAGCCAAGATTCCGGGGGCGCCGGGGATACGCAGTATTTT.

This clone has just one count. The genes are TRBV7-2 and TRBJ1-2; D not certain. The CDR3 consists of 13 residues. V was trimmed by 5 bases and J by 7 bases, leaving 14 bases between them. Germline V gives CDR1 SGHTA, CDR2 FQGNSA. The CDR3 sequence: CASSPRAAGGYTF. In DNA, the CDR3 is TGTGCCAGCAGCCCCCGGGCCGCTGGTGGCTACACCTTC.

The V gene is TRBV10-2, the J gene TRBJ1-2; D is possibly TRBD1 (5 bases). V was pared by 7 bases and J by 8 bases, with 11 bases between. The CDR3 loop spans 11 amino acids. Germline CDR1 reads WSHSY; CDR2 reads SAAADI. CDR3 sequence (DNA): TGCGCCAGCAAGGTCGGGGACGGCTACACCTTC. It is translated as CASKVGDGYTF.

This chain uses TRBV2 with TRBJ1-6; D unresolved. Trimming stripped 2 bases from V and 0 bases from J, with 14 bases between. This CDR3 contains 18 residues. In germline, CDR1 is SNHLY, CDR2 FYNNEI. The CDR3 coding sequence is TGTGCCAGCAGTGAATACCCGACGGGGAGCTCCTATAATTCACCCCTCCACTTT. It translates to CASSEYPTGSSYNSPLHF.

The chain recombines TRBV30 with TRBJ1-1; D not certain. V lost 0 bases to trimming and J lost 1 base, with 12 bases between them. The CDR3 spans 15 residues. CDR1 and CDR2 (germline): GTSNPN, SVGIG (reference sequence). CDR3 protein: CAWSVGPSKNTEAFF. DNA of the CDR3: TGTGCCTGGAGTGTAGGGCCTTCGAAGAACACTGAAGCTTTCTTT.

This chain uses TRBV5-1 with TRBJ2-1; possibly TRBD2 for D (5 bases). V lost 9 bases to trimming and J lost 5 bases, with 15 bases between them. Looked up from germline, CDR1 is SGHRS and CDR2 is YFSETQ. This CDR3 has 13 residues. The CDR3 DNA reads TGCGCCACAGGCCGGGATCCGGACAATGAGCAGTTCTTC. It is translated as CATGRDPDNEQFF.

The chain recombines TRBV6-4 with TRBJ2-6; D perhaps matches TRBD2 (6 bases). Germline-derived CDR1 and CDR2 are MRHNA and SNTAGT. V lost 6 bases and J lost 0, with 18 bases in between. The CDR3 covers 18 residues. This CDR3 is CASSPRDWRLSGANVLTF. CDR3 bases: TGTGCCAGCAGCCCCCGGGACTGGAGACTCTCTGGGGCCAACGTCCTGACTTTC.

The chain joins TRBV12-3 or TRBV12-4 to TRBJ1-2, with TRBD1 matching over 8 bases. Germline trimming cut 4 bases from V and 9 bases from J; bases unmatched to any gene: 4. The CDR3 covers 12 residues. The DNA of the CDR3 is TGTGCCAGCAGTTCAGGGGGCGTGAGCTACACCTTC. Translating gives CASSSGGVSYTF.

J is TRBJ1-2 and V is TRBV11-3, with D tentatively TRBD1 (6 bases). The CDR3 totals 13 residues. Germline-derived CDR1 and CDR2 are SGHNT and YENEEA. V was shortened by 5 bases and J by 6 bases, with 13 bases between the two germline ends. CDR3 bases: TGTGCCAGCAGCCAACAGGGATTCAATGGCTACACCTTC. This codes for CASSQQGFNGYTF.

This clone appeared a few times. The junction does not match germline at one end; this may be a read error. The J gene is TRBJ1-6, the V gene TRBV30, with D possibly matching TRBD1 (6 bases). CDR3 length: 14 residues. From germline, CDR1 is GTSNPN and CDR2 SVGIG (reference sequence). CDR3 in DNA: TGTGCCTGGAGGACGGGACATCCTAATTCAGCCCTCCACTTT. The encoded protein is CAWRTGHPNSALHF.

The chain links TRBV3-1 (or the pseudogene TRBV3-2) to TRBJ1-5; TRBD1 is a possible D gene (6 bases). V lost 0 bases, J lost 2 bases, and 8 bases lay in between. In germline, CDR1 is LGHDT, CDR2 YNNKEL (reference sequence). The CDR3 is made up of 15 amino acids. The CDR3 protein is CASSQERGGNQPQHF. In DNA, the CDR3 is TGTGCCAGCAGCCAAGAAAGGGGGGGCAATCAGCCCCAGCATTTT.

A few counts support this clone. V and J are TRBV7-2 and TRBJ1-5; D remains ambiguous. The CDR3 runs 13 residues. Germline loops: CDR1 SGHTA, CDR2 FQGNSA. Trimming left V 2 bases short and J 4 bases short, with 6 bases between. The chain's CDR3 is CASSLTENQPQHF. The DNA of the CDR3 is TGTGCCAGCAGCTTAACAGAGAATCAGCCCCAGCATTTT.